Listed below are T cell receptor beta chains from one sample, sequenced in a study of blood T cells in healthy people across ages. TCRdb processed the 5' RACE reads anew with MiXCR; each CDR3 protein has one entry. The table records hundreds of thousands of distinct CDR3 sequences, 56% of them present only once. What was sequenced was blood. Source of these receptors: a man in his forties in good health. The CDR3 runs from the conserved cysteine through the conserved F or W. D genes are given only for firm matches. Size values are once, few and many counts, or a class for expanded clones, and some rows have none.

TRBV6-2/TRBV6-3	few	TRBD1	TRBJ1-5	TGTGCCAGCAGCTATTGGCGGGGCAGGGGGCCTCAGCCCCAGCATTTT	CASSYWRGRGPQPQHF
TRBV20-1	-	-	TRBJ2-1	TGCAGTGCCCAGACAGGTGGAGTCGACAATGAGCAGTTCTTC	CSAQTGGVDNEQFF
TRBV12-3/TRBV12-4	many	-	TRBJ2-1	TGTGCCAGCAGTTTAACTAGTCCCTACAATGAGCAGTTCTTC	CASSLTSPYNEQFF
TRBV4-1	-	-	TRBJ2-7	TGCGCCAGCAGCCAAGTATCAGGGGTGACCTACGAGCAGTACTTC	CASSQVSGVTYEQYF
TRBV18	few	-	TRBJ2-1	TGTGCCAGCTTAAACCTCGGCAGTCGGTCGGACAATGAGCAGTTCTTC	CASLNLGSRSDNEQFF
TRBV18	-	TRBD2	TRBJ2-1	TGTGCCAGCTCACCACCAAGCGGGAGGTTAGATGAGCAGTTCTTC	CASSPPSGRLDEQFF
TRBV20-1	few	-	TRBJ2-7	TGCAGTTCCACAGGACCATTTTCCCACGAGCAGTACTTC	CSSTGPFSHEQYF
TRBV29-1	-	-	TRBJ2-1	TGCAGCGTTGCCGGGCAGTCCTACAATGAGCAGTTCTTC	CSVAGQSYNEQFF
TRBV5-1	few	-	TRBJ2-5	TGCGCCAGCAGTCTCCCGGGACGGTGGGGGCAAGAGACCCAGTACTTC	CASSLPGRWGQETQYF
TRBV29-1	-	TRBD1	TRBJ2-3	TGCAGCGCCCAAGCGAACAGGGGCGGCACAGATACGCAGTATTTT	CSAQANRGGTDTQYF
TRBV3-1	few	TRBD1	TRBJ2-3	TGTGCCAGCAGCCAAGTAGGGACAGGGCGAGATACGCAGTATTTT	CASSQVGTGRDTQYF
TRBV29-1	-	TRBD2	TRBJ2-1	TGCAGCGTTATTTTACGGGGACTAGCGGGTAATAGAGGGGGGAATGAGCAGTTCTTC	CSVILRGLAGNRGGNEQFF
TRBV13	-	TRBD2	TRBJ2-3	TGTGCCAGCAGCTTAGTAGATGGGACTAGCGGGAGAGTAATTGATACGCAGTATTTT	CASSLVDGTSGRVIDTQYF
TRBV12-3/TRBV12-4	-	-	TRBJ2-3	TGTGCCACCAAAGTTCTCAGTAACACAGATACGCAGTATTTT	CATKVLSNTDTQYF
TRBV28	-	TRBD1	TRBJ2-1	TGTGCCAGCCGGCTCGGGGGGACAGGGGTCCATGGTGAGCAGTTCTTC	CASRLGGTGVHGEQFF
TRBV12-3/TRBV12-4	few	-	TRBJ2-5	TGTGCCAGCAGTTCCTTGGCCGGGGGCCAAGAGACCCAGTACTTC	CASSSLAGGQETQYF
TRBV5-1	-	-	TRBJ2-3	TGCGCCAGCAGCTCCGACGAAGGGACGGCTACGCAGTATTTT	CASSSDEGTATQYF
TRBV29-1	-	-	TRBJ1-2	TGCAGCAGCGCGGTGGGCGATGGCTACACCTTC	CSSAVGDGYTF
TRBV29-1	few	-	TRBJ2-2	TGCAGCGTTCGGGATGTTACTAACACCGGGGAGCTGTTTTTT	CSVRDVTNTGELFF
TRBV4-3	-	TRBD1	TRBJ1-5	TGCGCCAGCAGCCAGTCCTTTAGGGGACAGGGGCGTAATCAGCCCCAGCATTTT	CASSQSFRGQGRNQPQHF
TRBV14	-	-	TRBJ2-7	TGTGCCAGCAGCCCCGCGTCGAGGGGGAATGAGCAGTACTTC	CASSPASRGNEQYF
TRBV7-2	-	TRBD2	TRBJ2-3	TGTGCCAGCAGCTTCCGGACTAGCGGTAGCACAGATACGCAGTATTTT	CASSFRTSGSTDTQYF
TRBV6-5	-	TRBD2	TRBJ2-3	TGTGCCAGCAGTCTCTTGGCGGGAGTAGGCACAGATACGCAGTATTTT	CASSLLAGVGTDTQYF
TRBV6-2/TRBV6-3	once	-	TRBJ1-5	TGTGCCAGCGAGGCAGGGTTCGGCAATCAGCCCCAGCATTTT	CASEAGFGNQPQHF
TRBV7-3	few	-	TRBJ1-2	TGTGCCAGCAGCTCCCCTGGGCGGGGAGGCTACACCTTC	CASSSPGRGGYTF
TRBV4-3	few	-	TRBJ2-1	TGCGCCAGCAGCCAAGGAACTACCGAGCAGTTCTTC	CASSQGTTEQFF
TRBV20-1	-	-	TRBJ1-2	TGCAGTGCCCAAACCTTCGGGACATCTCATGGCTACACCTTC	CSAQTFGTSHGYTF
TRBV28	-	TRBD1	TRBJ2-5	TGTGCCAGCAGTTTCCGGACAGGGGGTCTGAAGACCCAGTACTTC	CASSFRTGGLKTQYF
TRBV18	-	TRBD2	TRBJ2-5	TGTGCCAGCTCACCCACGACTAGCGAAGAGACCCAGTACTTC	CASSPTTSEETQYF
TRBV2	few	TRBD1	TRBJ1-1	TGTGCCAGCAGTGGACAGGGGGGGTCTGAAGCTTTCTTT	CASSGQGGSEAFF
TRBV5-1	-	TRBD2	TRBJ2-5	TGCGCCAGCAGAAAGACTAGCGGTCAAGAGACCCAGTACTTC	CASRKTSGQETQYF
TRBV7-2	few	TRBD1	TRBJ2-3	TGTGCCAGCACCGATTTCGGACAGGCAGATACGCAGTATTTT	CASTDFGQADTQYF
TRBV20-1	-	TRBD2	TRBJ2-7	TGCAGTGCTAGATGGATAGCGGGAGGCTACGAGCAGTACTTC	CSARWIAGGYEQYF
TRBV5-1	-	TRBD2	TRBJ2-1	TGCGCCAGCAGCCCTGGACCGGGGACTAGCGTTTACAATGAGCAGTTCTTC	CASSPGPGTSVYNEQFF
TRBV29-1	-	TRBD2	TRBJ2-7	TGCAGCGTCGCACGACTAGCGGTATACAATGAGCAGTACTTC	CSVARLAVYNEQYF
TRBV6-2/TRBV6-3	-	-	TRBJ1-1	TGTGCCAGCAGTTTGCAGGGGAGAGCTGCTGAAGCTTTCTTT	CASSLQGRAAEAFF
TRBV20-1	few	-	TRBJ2-1	TGCAGTGCTAGTGGATTGGTTGAGCAGTTCTTC	CSASGLVEQFF
TRBV5-1	once	-	TRBJ2-5	TGCGCCAGCAGCTTGGGAGAGGGCCAAGAGACCCAGTACTTC	CASSLGEGQETQYF
TRBV20-1	-	-	TRBJ2-3	TGCAGTGCTAGGAGGCGGGGAGCCCGGGTTGATACGCAGTATTTT	CSARRRGARVDTQYF
TRBV10-3	once	-	TRBJ2-1	TGTGCCATCAGGAGGGGATTGGGGGAGACCCAGTTCTTC	CAIRRGLGETQFF
TRBV7-9	-	TRBD1	TRBJ1-6	TGTGCCAGCAGCGCCACCCTCACAGGGGGCGGCTCACCCCTCCACTTT	CASSATLTGGGSPLHF
TRBV7-8	-	-	TRBJ2-7	TGTGCCAGCAGCCATCGTAGGGTAGTCGGCTACGAGCAGTACTTC	CASSHRRVVGYEQYF
TRBV20-1	-	-	TRBJ2-7	TGCAGTGCTAGGACTCGGGACTCCGCGGGGAACGAGCAGTACTTC	CSARTRDSAGNEQYF
TRBV5-1	-	-	TRBJ1-1	TGCGCCAGCAGCACCACGGGTTTGGGGTCCAACACTGAAGCTTTCTTT	CASSTTGLGSNTEAFF
TRBV7-2	-	-	TRBJ1-4	TGTGCCAGCAGCCCCGGAGGGGGGAACGGTGAAAAACTGTTTTTT	CASSPGGGNGEKLFF